The 3 T cell receptor beta chains listed next were all sequenced from one sample in a study of identical twins. TCRdb used MiXCR to reprocess the 5' RACE reads, holding one entry per CDR3 protein. The data show 400,000 to 500,000 distinct CDR3 sequences, about 18% seen once. Sequenced material: naive T cells sorted from blood. The receptor source for this set is a man aged 50-60 years in good health.

This clonotype was seen many times. The chain recombines TRBV12-3 or TRBV12-4 with TRBJ2-7; D may be TRBD2 (5 bases). Trimming took 1 base from V and 1 from J, leaving 11 bases between them. CDR3 length: 15 residues. The CDR3 nucleotides read TGTGCCAGCAGTTTAGGAGGGAGCAGTTCCTACGAGCAGTACTTC. Its protein is CASSLGGSSSYEQYF.

Details on this clonotype: This CDR3 fails to terminate in the conserved phenylalanine or tryptophan, so it likely reflects a read error. V usage is TRBV12-3 or TRBV12-4 and J usage is TRBJ2-3; tentative D call: TRBD1 (6 bases). CDR3 length: 14 residues. The V end was cut by 4 bases, the J end by 4 bases, with 12 bases between. The DNA of the CDR3 is TGTGCCAGCAGTTCCAGGGGTGGGGCAGATACGCAGTATCTT. This gives the protein CASSSRGGADTQYL.

On this clonotype itself: A much larger clonotype is one base distant, so this may be a read error. CDR3 residues: CASSSRDMGNTEAFF. DNA for the CDR3: TGTGCCAGCAGCTCCCGGGACATGGGGAACACTGAAGCTTTCTTT. The chain recombines TRBV7-9 with TRBJ1-1; D possibly corresponds to TRBD1 (6 bases). The CDR3 totals 15 residues. Trimming removed 4 bases from V and 1 base from J, with 13 bases in between. Germline CDR1 is SEHNR and CDR2 is FQNEAQ (reference sequence).